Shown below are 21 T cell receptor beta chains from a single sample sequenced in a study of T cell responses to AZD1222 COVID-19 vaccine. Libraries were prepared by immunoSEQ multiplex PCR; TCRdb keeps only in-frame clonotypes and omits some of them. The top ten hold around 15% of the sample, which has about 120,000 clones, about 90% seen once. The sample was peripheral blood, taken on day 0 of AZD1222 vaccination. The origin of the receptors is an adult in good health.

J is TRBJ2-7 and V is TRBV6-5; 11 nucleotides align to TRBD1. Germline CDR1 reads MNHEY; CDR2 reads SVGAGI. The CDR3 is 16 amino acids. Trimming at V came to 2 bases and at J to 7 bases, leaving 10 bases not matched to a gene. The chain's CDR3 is CASSYRSGTGGREQYF. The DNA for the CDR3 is TGTGCCAGCAGTTACCGCTCCGGGACAGGGGGGAGAGAGCAGTACTTC.

The CDR3 DNA is TGCGCCAGCCAGGGGGGCGACGCCACAGATACGCAGTATTTT. It specifies CASQGGDATDTQYF. The V and J genes are TRBV10-1 and TRBJ2-3, with D maybe TRBD1 (7 bases). The CDR3 is 14 residues long. The V gene's germline CDR1 is WNHNN and CDR2 SYGVQD (reference sequence). V lost 8 bases to trimming and J lost 2 bases, with 14 bases between them.

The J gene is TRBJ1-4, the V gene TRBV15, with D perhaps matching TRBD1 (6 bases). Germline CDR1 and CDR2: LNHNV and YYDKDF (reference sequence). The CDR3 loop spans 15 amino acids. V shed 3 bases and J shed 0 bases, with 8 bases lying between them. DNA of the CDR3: TGTGCCACCAGCAGGCAGGGGCCAACTAATGAAAAACTGTTTTTT. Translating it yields CATSRQGPTNEKLFF. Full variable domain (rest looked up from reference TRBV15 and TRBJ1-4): DAMVIQNPRYQVTQFGKPVTLSCSQTLNHNVMYWYQQKSSQAPKLLFHYYDKDFNNEADTPDNFQSRRPNTSFCFLDIRSPGLGDTAMYLCATSRQGPTNEKLFFGSGTQLSVL.

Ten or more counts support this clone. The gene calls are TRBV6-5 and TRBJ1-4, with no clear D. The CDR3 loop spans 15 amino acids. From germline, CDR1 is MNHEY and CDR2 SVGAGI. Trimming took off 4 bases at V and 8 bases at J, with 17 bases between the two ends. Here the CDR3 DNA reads TGTGCCAGCAGTTCTATACCTACGAGTCCCGAAAAACTGTTTTTT. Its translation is CASSSIPTSPEKLFF.

The CDR3 protein is CAWNRGIYSSYEQYF. The CDR3 nucleotides read TGTGCCTGGAACAGGGGAATCTATAGCTCCTACGAGCAGTACTTC. The chain couples TRBV30 to TRBJ2-7; 7 nucleotides line up with TRBD1. The junction had 9 bases not matched to a gene; V was cut back by 4 bases and J by 0 bases. Per germline, CDR1 GTSNPN and CDR2 SVGIG (reference sequence). The length of the CDR3 is 15 residues.

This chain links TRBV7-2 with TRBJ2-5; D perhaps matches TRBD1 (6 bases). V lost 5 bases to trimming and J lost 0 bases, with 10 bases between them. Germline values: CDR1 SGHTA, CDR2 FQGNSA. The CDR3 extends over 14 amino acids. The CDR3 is CASSPGQNQETQYF. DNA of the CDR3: TGTGCCAGCAGCCCCGGACAGAACCAAGAGACCCAGTACTTC.

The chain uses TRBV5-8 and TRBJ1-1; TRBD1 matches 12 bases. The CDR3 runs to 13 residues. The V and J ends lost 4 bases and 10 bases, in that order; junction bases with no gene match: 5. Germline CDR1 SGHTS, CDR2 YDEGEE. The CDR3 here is CASSRGQGAVAFF. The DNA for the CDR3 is TGTGCCAGCAGCCGGGGACAGGGGGCCGTAGCTTTCTTT.

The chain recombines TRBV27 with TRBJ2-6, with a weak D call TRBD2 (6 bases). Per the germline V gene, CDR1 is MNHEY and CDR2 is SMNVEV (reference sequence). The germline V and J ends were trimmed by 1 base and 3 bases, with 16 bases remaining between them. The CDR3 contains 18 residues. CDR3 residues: CASSLFTGASGGANVLTF. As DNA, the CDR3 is TGTGCCAGCAGTTTATTTACGGGAGCATCGGGTGGGGCCAACGTCCTGACTTTC.

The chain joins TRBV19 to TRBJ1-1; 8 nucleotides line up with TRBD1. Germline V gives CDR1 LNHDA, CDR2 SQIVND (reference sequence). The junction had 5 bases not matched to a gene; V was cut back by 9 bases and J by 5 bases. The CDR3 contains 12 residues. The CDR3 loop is CASRQGLTEAFF. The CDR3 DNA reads TGTGCCAGCAGACAGGGGCTTACTGAAGCTTTCTTT.

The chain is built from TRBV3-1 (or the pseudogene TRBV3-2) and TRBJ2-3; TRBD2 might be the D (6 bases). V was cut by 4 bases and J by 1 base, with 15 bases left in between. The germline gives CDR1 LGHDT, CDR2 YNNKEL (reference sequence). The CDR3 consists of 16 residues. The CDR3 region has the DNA TGTGCCAGCAGCCCCCTTCCCGGGACTGGCACAGATACGCAGTATTTT. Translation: CASSPLPGTGTDTQYF.

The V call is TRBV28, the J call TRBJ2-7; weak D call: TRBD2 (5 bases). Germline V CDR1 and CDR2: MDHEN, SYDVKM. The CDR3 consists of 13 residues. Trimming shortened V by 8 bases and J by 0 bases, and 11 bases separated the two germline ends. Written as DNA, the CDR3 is TGTGCCAGCTTCTCCGGGATCTCCTACGAGCAGTACTTC. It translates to CASFSGISYEQYF.

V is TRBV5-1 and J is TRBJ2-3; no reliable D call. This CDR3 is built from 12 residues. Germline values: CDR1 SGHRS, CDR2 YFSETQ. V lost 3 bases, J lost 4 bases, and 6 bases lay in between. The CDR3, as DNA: TGCGCCAGCAGCTATCTCTCAGATACGCAGTATTTT. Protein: CASSYLSDTQYF. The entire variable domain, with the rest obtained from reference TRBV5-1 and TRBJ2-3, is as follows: KAGVTQTPRYLIKTRGQQVTLSCSPISGHRSVSWYQQTPGQGLQFLFEYFSETQRNKGNFPGRFSGRQFSNSRSEMNVSTLELGDSALYLCASSYLSDTQYFGPGTRLTVL.

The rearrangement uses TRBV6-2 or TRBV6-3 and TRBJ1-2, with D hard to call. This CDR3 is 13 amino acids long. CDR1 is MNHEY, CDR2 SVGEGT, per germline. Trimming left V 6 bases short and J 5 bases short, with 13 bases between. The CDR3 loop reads CASSPVQTYGYTF. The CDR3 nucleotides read TGTGCCAGCAGCCCCGTACAGACATATGGCTACACCTTC.

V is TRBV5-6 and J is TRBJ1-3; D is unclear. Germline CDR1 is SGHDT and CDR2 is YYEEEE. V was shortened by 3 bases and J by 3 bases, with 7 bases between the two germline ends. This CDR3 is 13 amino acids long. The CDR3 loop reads CASSSRYGNTIYF. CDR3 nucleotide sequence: TGTGCCAGCAGCTCTCGCTATGGAAACACCATATATTTT.

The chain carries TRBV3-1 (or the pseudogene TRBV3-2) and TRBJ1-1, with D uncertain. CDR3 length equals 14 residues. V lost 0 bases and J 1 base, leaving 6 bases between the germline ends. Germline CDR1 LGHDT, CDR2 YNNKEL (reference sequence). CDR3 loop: CASSQDPWNTEAFF. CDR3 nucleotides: TGTGCCAGCAGCCAAGATCCGTGGAACACTGAAGCTTTCTTT.

CDR3 residues: CASSLVRASNQPQHF. In DNA form, the CDR3 reads TGTGCCAGCAGTTTAGTACGGGCTAGCAATCAGCCCCAGCATTTT. This chain uses TRBV28 with TRBJ1-5; no definite D call. CDR1 and CDR2 from the germline V gene are MDHEN and SYDVKM. The CDR3 runs 15 residues. V dropped 2 bases and J dropped 0 bases, with 8 bases sitting between them.

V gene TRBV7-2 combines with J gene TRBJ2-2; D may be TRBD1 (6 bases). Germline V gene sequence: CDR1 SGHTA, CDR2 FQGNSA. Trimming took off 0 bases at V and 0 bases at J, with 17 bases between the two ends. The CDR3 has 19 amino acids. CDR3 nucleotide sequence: TGTGCCAGCAGCTTAGCGTATCCCGGGACAATATCGAACACCGGGGAGCTGTTTTTT. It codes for CASSLAYPGTISNTGELFF.

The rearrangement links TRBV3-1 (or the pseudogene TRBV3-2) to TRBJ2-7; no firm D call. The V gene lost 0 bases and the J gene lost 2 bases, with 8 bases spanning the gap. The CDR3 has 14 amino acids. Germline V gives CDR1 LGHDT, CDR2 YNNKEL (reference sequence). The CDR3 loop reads CASSQDSGTYEQYF. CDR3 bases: TGTGCCAGCAGCCAAGATTCAGGAACCTACGAGCAGTACTTC.

The CDR3 sequence is CASGLGKNIQYF. The CDR3 bases are TGTGCCAGCGGGCTAGGCAAAAACATTCAGTACTTC. The gene calls are TRBV12-3 or TRBV12-4 and TRBJ2-4, with D unresolved. The CDR3 covers 12 residues. V gave up 8 bases and J gave up 3 bases, with 8 bases separating them.

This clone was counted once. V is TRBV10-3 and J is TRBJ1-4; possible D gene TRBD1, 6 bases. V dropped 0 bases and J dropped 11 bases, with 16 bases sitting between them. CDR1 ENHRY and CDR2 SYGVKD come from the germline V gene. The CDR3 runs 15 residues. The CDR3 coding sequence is TGTGCCATCAGTGAGTCGATGGGCGCAGGGGACAAACTGTTTTTT. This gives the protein CAISESMGAGDKLFF.

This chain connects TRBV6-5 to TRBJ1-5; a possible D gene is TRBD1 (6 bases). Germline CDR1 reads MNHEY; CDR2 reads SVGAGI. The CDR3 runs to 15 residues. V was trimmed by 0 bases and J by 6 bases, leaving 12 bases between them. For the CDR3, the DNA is TGTGCCAGCAGTTACTCGATGGGGGCGAGTCAGCCCCAGCATTTT. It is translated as CASSYSMGASQPQHF.